Listed below are T cell receptor beta chains from one sample, sequenced in a study of blood T cell repertoires in COVID-19. Sequenced by immunoSEQ multiplex PCR; TCRdb stores in-frame clones only, minus some. The table records about 300,000 clones, roughly 84% of them present only once. Sequenced sample: peripheral blood. Source of these receptors: a human donor with COVID-19, enrolled during active disease. The donor label of this sample is uncertain. The CDR3 runs from the conserved cysteine through the conserved F or W. The D gene is left open where the match is weak. Where a row states a size, it is once, few, many or the class of an expanded clone; other rows omit it.

TRBJ2-3 NA TRBD2 TRBV7-8 TGTGCCAGCAGCAACGAGCGGGCGGGAGGGGAAGATACGCAGTATTTT CASSNERAGGEDTQYF
TRBJ1-4 NA NA TRBV30 TGTGCCTGGATGGGGCAAGGCGGCGAAGTTGCAACTAATGAAAAACTGTTTTTT CAWMGQGGEVATNEKLFF
TRBJ1-1 NA TRBD1 TRBV5-4 TGTGCCAGCAGCGGGGACAGGGCTAACACTGAAGCTTTCTTT CASSGDRANTEAFF
TRBJ2-5 NA TRBD1 TRBV19 TGTGCCAGTAGTATAGAGGACAGGGCAGAGACCCAGTACTTC CASSIEDRAETQYF
TRBJ2-7 NA TRBD2 TRBV2 TGTGCCAGCAGTGAAGACGGCCTAGCGGGAGGCGAGCAGTACTTC CASSEDGLAGGEQYF
TRBJ1-4 few TRBD1 TRBV9 TGTGCCAGCAGCCCACAAGGGGGCGGAGAAAAACTGTTTTTT CASSPQGGGEKLFF
TRBJ1-5 NA NA TRBV9 TGTGCCAGCAGCGTAGAGGCAGGGTATCAGCCCCAGCATTTT CASSVEAGYQPQHF
TRBJ2-1 NA TRBD2 TRBV3-1/TRBV3-2 TGTGCCAGCAGCCAAGGGTGGACTAGCTCCTACAATGAGCAGTTCTTC CASSQGWTSSYNEQFF
TRBJ1-4 NA NA TRBV27 TGTGCCAGCAGTTTATGGTTAGGGGGAGGGGAAAAACTGTTTTTT CASSLWLGGGEKLFF
TRBJ1-2 NA NA TRBV30 TGTGCCTGGAGTATCACAGGGACCTATGGCTACACCTTC CAWSITGTYGYTF
TRBJ1-5 NA NA TRBV6-6 TGTGCCAGCATCCAGGGGAGAGGGCAGGGCTGGCAGCCCCAGCATTTT CASIQGRGQGWQPQHF
TRBJ2-7 NA NA TRBV6-6 TGTGCCAGCAGTCCGACTTACGAGCAGTACTTC CASSPTYEQYF
TRBJ2-2 NA NA TRBV7-5 TGTGCCAGAAGCCCGGAGAGTCTAGCGGGGTCCGGGGAGCTGTTTTTT CARSPESLAGSGELFF
TRBJ1-6 NA NA TRBV18 TGTGCCAGCTCACCACCTGGGGAGGCCTCCTATAATTCACCCCTCCACTTT CASSPPGEASYNSPLHF
TRBJ2-1 NA TRBD2 TRBV27 TGTGCCAGCAGTTTTGTGGGAGGGGACAATGAGCAGTTCTTC CASSFVGGDNEQFF
TRBJ2-7 few NA TRBV10-3 TGTGCCATCAGTTTAGACAGCTCCTACGAGCAGTACTTC CAISLDSSYEQYF
TRBJ2-7 NA NA TRBV7-2 TGTGCCAGCAGCCCCAGTGGGGCCTTCTCCTACGAGCAGTACTTC CASSPSGAFSYEQYF
TRBJ2-1 once TRBD1 TRBV6-1 TGTGCCAGCACTCCACCCGACAGGGCCAAGTTCTTC CASTPPDRAKFF
TRBJ1-2 NA NA TRBV5-8 TGTGCCAGCAGCCCGCACAGGGACTATGGCTACACCTTC CASSPHRDYGYTF
TRBJ2-1 NA TRBD1 TRBV11-2 TGTGCCAGCAGCTTATACAGGGGGAGGTTCTTC CASSLYRGRFF
TRBJ2-1 NA NA TRBV6-5 TGTGCCAGCAGCTTCCGGCGGGAAAACAATGAGCAGTTCTTC CASSFRRENNEQFF
TRBJ2-4 NA NA TRBV3-1/TRBV3-2 TGTGCCAGCAGCCAAGAGTGGTCCGCAGCGAAAAACATTCAGTACTTC CASSQEWSAAKNIQYF
TRBJ2-1 NA TRBD2 TRBV29-1 TGCAGCGTTGAGGCCGCGACTAGCAGATACAATGAGCAGTTCTTC CSVEAATSRYNEQFF
TRBJ1-5 NA TRBD1 TRBV28 TGTGCCAGCACCGGAGGGGGCAGGAGCAATCAGCCCCAGCATTTT CASTGGGRSNQPQHF
TRBJ2-3 once TRBD2 TRBV6-1 TGTGCCAGCAGTGAAGAAGGTAGCGGGAGCCCAGATACGCAGTATTTT CASSEEGSGSPDTQYF
TRBJ2-3 NA TRBD2 TRBV11-2 TGTGCCAGCAGCTTAGGGACTAGCGGGAGGGGAGCTACGCAGTATTTT CASSLGTSGRGATQYF
TRBJ2-7 few TRBD1 TRBV28 TGTGCCAGCAGCGGGGGCGACAGGGGCTACTACGAGCAGTACTTC CASSGGDRGYYEQYF
TRBJ2-5 NA NA TRBV11-2 TGTGCCAGCAGCTTATCAGGAGGGGTGGGCCAAGAGACCCAGTACTTC CASSLSGGVGQETQYF
TRBJ1-3 NA TRBD1 TRBV9 TGTGCCAGCAGCGTACCGGTTGTCGACAGGGGCTCTGGAAACACCATATATTTT CASSVPVVDRGSGNTIYF
TRBJ2-7 NA NA TRBV2 TGTGCCAGCATTCCCAGTGAGGTCGGCGAGCAGTACTTC CASIPSEVGEQYF
TRBJ2-3 NA NA TRBV9 TGTGCCAGCAGCGCGGGACACCGCACAGATACGCAGTATTTT CASSAGHRTDTQYF
TRBJ1-1 NA TRBD1 TRBV15 TGTGCCACCAGCAGAGATAGGGGACAGGGGCTCATGAACACTGAAGCTTTCTTT CATSRDRGQGLMNTEAFF
TRBJ2-3 NA TRBD2 TRBV6-1 TGTGCCAGCGGGACTAGTACCCAGTATTTT CASGTSTQYF
TRBJ1-5 NA TRBD1 TRBV28 TGTGCCAGCAGATCCCCGGGACAGGCGTACAATCAGCCCCAGCATTTT CASRSPGQAYNQPQHF
TRBJ2-3 NA NA TRBV6-1 TGTGCCAGCAGTGAACAGCGGAGCACAGATACGCAGTATTTT CASSEQRSTDTQYF
TRBJ1-5 NA NA TRBV6-4 TGTGCCAGCAGTGAGGGGGCGAGGCAGCCCCAGCATTTT CASSEGARQPQHF
TRBJ2-4 few TRBD1 TRBV3-1/TRBV3-2 TGTGCCAGCAGCCAATCGACAGGGGGGATTCAGTACTTC CASSQSTGGIQYF
TRBJ2-2 NA NA TRBV2 TGTGCCAGCAGTGAGAACAGGGTGGACACCGGGGAGCTGTTTTTT CASSENRVDTGELFF
TRBJ2-7 NA NA TRBV7-2 TGTGCCAGCAGGGCCTCCTACGAGCAGTACTTC CASRASYEQYF
TRBJ1-1 many NA TRBV3-1/TRBV3-2 TGTGCCAGCAGCCTAACCGACAGGCGAAAAACTGAAGCTTTCTTT CASSLTDRRKTEAFF
TRBJ1-2 NA TRBD1 TRBV28 TGTGCCAGCACCCCGACAGGGGTAAGGTCTAACTATGGCTACACCTTC CASTPTGVRSNYGYTF
TRBJ1-5 NA NA TRBV13 TGTGCCAGCACTCAACGCCAACAGGGTAATCAGGACAATCAGCCCCAGCATTTT CASTQRQQGNQDNQPQHF
TRBJ2-1 NA NA TRBV12-3/TRBV12-4 TGTGCCAGCAGTCCCCAGGGTGAGCAGTTCTTC CASSPQGEQFF
TRBJ2-3 NA TRBD2 TRBV15 TGTGCCACCAGCAGAGGGGGGGGAGGCGGGGCAGATACGCAGTATTTT CATSRGGGGGADTQYF